Listed here is a single T cell receptor (beta chain). Its antigen is currently not known. Base qualities are not provided; no much larger clone lies one nucleotide away. Library generation was performed with 5' RACE. Instrument on record: NextSeq 500. The TCR library protocol attached unique molecular identifiers to individual cDNA molecules to correct for sequencing error and PCR bias. Sequencing covered both TCR alpha and beta chains, and within each sample the abundances of alpha and beta sequences were tightly co-correlated. As for the authors' bioinformatics: Decombinator V4 was used to annotate TCR sequences for V gene, J gene and CDR3. Expanded TCRs were defined as changing significantly between any two time points under a Poisson model with p below 0.0001. TCR abundances were normalised to the total number of TCRs sequenced in each sample and reported as counts per million. TRAV1-2 paired with TRAJ12, TRAJ20 or TRAJ33 defined MAIT TCRs, while TRAV10 paired with TRAJ18 defined iNKT TCRs. VDJdb, accessed on 1 November 2021, was searched for TCRs annotated for CMV, EBV and SARS-CoV-2, and TCRs annotated for more than one antigen were excluded. Using fastp trimming at Q25 and MiXCR clonotype assembly, TCRdb reanalyzed the public sequencing data and kept in-frame beta chains. Merged by CDR3 protein, the rows form single entries marked with the most common genes and DNA. Clone size and V and J calls follow TCRdb, not the original study. For this sample the table gives 100,000 to 140,000 distinct CDR3 sequences, of which around 10% were detected only once. The top ten clonotypes cover about 7.6% of the sample.

From its cysteine to its phenylalanine, the CDR3 spans 14 amino acids. Only the CDR3 portion is preserved as DNA: 42 bases, with reading frame beginning at the first base. In the germline V gene (reference sequence), CDR1 corresponds to DFQATT and CDR2 to SNEGSKA. V is pruned by 0 bases and J by 12 bases, leaving 10 bases of the junction without a gene match. The study was a case-control design nested within a healthcare worker cohort in London, UK, with weekly nasopharyngeal swab PCR tests and blood sampling. Healthcare workers were enrolled in the week of the UK lockdown, from 23 to 31 March 2020, and were followed every week for up to roughly 16 weeks. This sample was included in a study of early T cells in non-severe SARS-CoV-2 infection (dated by TCRdb to about 2021). Study-level background: Because TCR sequencing was done on bulk RNA from unsorted whole blood, the alpha and beta chains could not be paired. Points the paper makes about the study in general: VDJdb matching was skewed toward anti-spike CD8 responses and likely underestimated virus-specific expansions, missing private and CD4 specificities.

Here the chain combines TRBV20-1 and TRBJ1-4, with 7 junctional bases fitting TRBD1. The receptor comes from an adult who was a healthcare worker with PCR-confirmed SARS-CoV-2 infection or an uninfected control (not recorded which). Sequenced: whole blood. The DNA sequence reads TGCAGTGCTAGAGATCACAGGGGCTTCGATGAACTGTTTTTT. It specifies CSARDHRGFDELFF.